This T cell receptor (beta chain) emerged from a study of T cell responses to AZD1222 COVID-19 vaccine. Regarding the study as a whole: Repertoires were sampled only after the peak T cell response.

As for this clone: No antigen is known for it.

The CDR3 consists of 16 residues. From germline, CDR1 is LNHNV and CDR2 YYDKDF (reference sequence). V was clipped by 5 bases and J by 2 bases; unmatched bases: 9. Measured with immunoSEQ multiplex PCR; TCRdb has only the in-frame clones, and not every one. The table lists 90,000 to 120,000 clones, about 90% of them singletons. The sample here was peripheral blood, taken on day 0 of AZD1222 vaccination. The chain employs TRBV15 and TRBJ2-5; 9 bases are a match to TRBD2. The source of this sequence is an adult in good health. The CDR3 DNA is TGTGCCACCAGCCATGTACGGGCGGGGGGGCAAGAGACCCAGTACTTC. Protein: CATSHVRAGGQETQYF.